These T cell receptor beta chains were read from a single sample in a study of PD-L1 blockade in urothelial cancer. Profiling relied on immunoSEQ multiplex PCR, and the TCRdb table lists in-frame clones only, not all of them. In the table there are 85,000 to 90,000 clones, 85% to 95% of which are singletons. The sequencing used PBMCs, collected around atezolizumab (anti-PD-L1) treatment. These TCRs come from a man aged 60-69 years with urothelial cancer. Each CDR3 is given with its conserved first and last residue. The D gene is left open where the match is weak. Only some rows state a clone size, as once, few, many or a class for expanded clones.

v_call	d_call	j_call	clone_size	cdr3_nt	cdr3_aa
TRBV5-1	.	TRBJ1-6	.	TGCGCCAGCAGCTTGGGCCCAGGGGACAATTCACCCCTCCACTTT	CASSLGPGDNSPLHF
TRBV4-2	.	TRBJ2-7	.	TGTGCCAGCAGCCAAGACGTACTAGGGTACGAGCAGTACTTC	CASSQDVLGYEQYF
TRBV6-5	.	TRBJ2-7	.	TGTGCCAGCAGTTACCGGTCGGGTTACGAGCAGTACTTC	CASSYRSGYEQYF
TRBV19	TRBD1	TRBJ1-2	.	TGTGCCAGTAGTAGTGGACAGGCTCTCCTCGACCTCCTTACCTTC	CASSSGQALLDLLTF
TRBV11-3	.	TRBJ2-5	.	TGTGCCAGCAGCTCGGACAGTAGGGGGACCCAGTACTTC	CASSSDSRGTQYF
TRBV19	TRBD1	TRBJ2-7	.	TGTGCCAGACCTACGGGACAGACCTACGAGCAGTACTTC	CARPTGQTYEQYF
TRBV5-1	.	TRBJ2-7	once	TGCGCCAGCAGCTTGGATGGCTCCACCTACGAGCAGTACTTC	CASSLDGSTYEQYF
TRBV28	TRBD2	TRBJ2-6	.	TGTGCCAGCAGTTCCCCCCTCGGGGTGAGGGGAGGGACCAACGTCCTGACTTTC	CASSSPLGVRGGTNVLTF
TRBV30	TRBD2	TRBJ2-1	.	TGTGCCTGGAGTGTAAGGCGGGGGGCCGCATACAATGAGCAGTTCTTC	CAWSVRRGAAYNEQFF
TRBV28	TRBD1	TRBJ2-5	.	TGTGCCAGCACTTCGTGGGGACAGGGAGGTCGAGAGACCCAGTACTTC	CASTSWGQGGRETQYF
TRBV30	.	TRBJ2-2	.	TGTGCCTGGAGTGTATCGCTTAGGGGGACGACAACGAACACCGGGGAGCTGTTTTTT	CAWSVSLRGTTTNTGELFF
TRBV19	TRBD1	TRBJ2-2	.	TGTGCCAGTAGTAAAGAGTTGGGACAGCGATACACCGGGGAGCTGTTTTTT	CASSKELGQRYTGELFF
TRBV19	.	TRBJ1-4	.	TGTGCCAGTATCGCCGGGGGGCGGTCGACTAATGAAAAACTGTTTTTT	CASIAGGRSTNEKLFF
TRBV7-2	TRBD1	TRBJ2-1	.	TGTGCCAGCAGCTTAACAGGGGACTCCTACAATGAGCAGTTCTTC	CASSLTGDSYNEQFF
TRBV9	TRBD1	TRBJ2-5	.	TGTGCCAGCAGCATGGATCCAGGGGGCGACGAGACCCAGTACTTC	CASSMDPGGDETQYF
TRBV11-2	.	TRBJ2-1	.	TGTGCCAGCAGCTTAGTGGTAGTAAACAATGAGCAGTTCTTC	CASSLVVVNNEQFF
TRBV25-1	TRBD1	TRBJ2-1	few	TGTGCCAGCAGCCCGGACAGGGTCCATGAGCAGTTCTTC	CASSPDRVHEQFF
TRBV7-9	TRBD2	TRBJ2-2	.	TGTGCCAGCAGGATCCTAGCGGACCGGGGACCCGGGGAGCTGTTTTTT	CASRILADRGPGELFF
TRBV2	TRBD2	TRBJ2-1	.	TGTGCCAGCAGTTGGACTAGCGTCTCCTACAATGAGCAGTTCTTC	CASSWTSVSYNEQFF
TRBV7-2	TRBD2	TRBJ2-5	.	TGTGCCAGCAGCTTCGCGCGGGGGGAGACCCAGTACTTC	CASSFARGETQYF
TRBV10-3	TRBD2	TRBJ2-1	.	TGTGCCATCAGTGAGAGGAAGCGGGAGACCTCCTACAATGAGCAGTTCTTC	CAISERKRETSYNEQFF
TRBV9	.	TRBJ1-4	.	TGTGCCAGCGGCCACGATGAAAAACTGTTTTTT	CASGHDEKLFF
TRBV11-3	.	TRBJ2-7	.	TGTGCCAGCAGCTTAGTTCCAGGGGCCTACGAGCAGTACTTC	CASSLVPGAYEQYF
TRBV27	TRBD2	TRBJ2-1	.	TGTGCCAGCAGTTTTGGGACTAGCGTAAATGAGCAGTTCTTC	CASSFGTSVNEQFF
TRBV15	.	TRBJ2-3	once	TGTGCCACCAGCAAATACCGGGACACAGGCACAGATACGCAGTATTTT	CATSKYRDTGTDTQYF
TRBV7-2	.	TRBJ2-3	.	TGTGCCAGCAGCCTTGAGCCGGGACTGGATACGCAGTATTTT	CASSLEPGLDTQYF
TRBV30	TRBD1	TRBJ2-7	.	TGTGCCTGCAAGGACAGGGGTAGGGGCCCAAGCTCCTACGAGCAGTACTTC	CACKDRGRGPSSYEQYF
TRBV10-3	.	TRBJ1-1	.	TGTGCCATCAGTGATACCTCCCAGGGGCAGAGGGGTAGAGCTTTCTTT	CAISDTSQGQRGRAFF
TRBV6-7	.	TRBJ1-1	.	TGTGCCAGCAGTCAAACCCGCACGCTGAGGGCCACCACTGAAGCTTTCTTT	CASSQTRTLRATTEAFF
TRBV7-2	.	TRBJ2-2	.	TGTGCCAGCAGCTTAGCCTCGAACACCGGGGAGCTGTTTTTT	CASSLASNTGELFF
TRBV7-3	TRBD1	TRBJ1-1	.	TGTGCCAGCAGCTTAAACAGGGGGGAAGCTTTCTTT	CASSLNRGEAFF
TRBV7-3	.	TRBJ1-2	.	TGTGCCAGCAGCTTGAACAGGGATGATGGCTACACCTTC	CASSLNRDDGYTF
TRBV9	TRBD2	TRBJ2-1	.	TGTGCCAGCAGCCCAGTTGGTGGGACTAGCGGGGGGGGTCTCCAGCAGTTCTTC	CASSPVGGTSGGGLQQFF
TRBV28	.	TRBJ1-2	.	TGTGCCACCCCATCTACACTCGGGGGGGGACACTATGGCTACACCTTC	CATPSTLGGGHYGYTF
TRBV18	.	TRBJ1-1	.	TGTGCCAGCTCACCACCGCGACAGATGAACACTGAAGCTTTCTTT	CASSPPRQMNTEAFF